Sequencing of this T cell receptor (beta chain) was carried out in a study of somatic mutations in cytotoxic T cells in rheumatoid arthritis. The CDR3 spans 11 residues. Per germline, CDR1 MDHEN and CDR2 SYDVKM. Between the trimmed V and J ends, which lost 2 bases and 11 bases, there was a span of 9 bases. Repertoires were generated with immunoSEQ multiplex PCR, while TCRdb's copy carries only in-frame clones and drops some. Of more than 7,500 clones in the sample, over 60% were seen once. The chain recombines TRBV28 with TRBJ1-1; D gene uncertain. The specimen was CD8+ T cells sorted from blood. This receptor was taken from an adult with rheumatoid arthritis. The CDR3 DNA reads TGTGCCAGCAGTTTAATGGGAGGTGCTTTCTTT. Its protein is CASSLMGGAFF. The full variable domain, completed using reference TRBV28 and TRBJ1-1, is DVKVTQSSRYLVKRTGEKVFLECVQDMDHENMFWYRQDPGLGLRLIYFSYDVKMKEKGDIPEGYSVSREKKERFSLILESASTNQTSMYLCASSLMGGAFFGQGTRLTVV.